Listed here are 27 T cell receptor beta chains from one sample, sequenced in a study of blood T cell repertoires in COVID-19. Measured with immunoSEQ multiplex PCR; TCRdb has only the in-frame clones, and not every one. The profile covers around 20,000 clones, with about 91% appearing a single time and over 6.5% taken by the ten largest. Material: peripheral blood. Receptor source: a human donor in a cohort sampled during active COVID-19. The donor label of this sample is uncertain.

The chain is built from TRBV27 and TRBJ2-7; TRBD2 matches 10 bases. Unmatched junction bases numbered 10, after V lost 5 bases and J lost 6 bases. CDR1 MNHEY and CDR2 SMNVEV come from the germline V gene (reference sequence). CDR3 length equals 15 residues. In DNA, the CDR3 is TGTGCCAGCAGTCTCCTCAGCGGGAGGGTTGGCGAGCAGTACTTC. Protein product: CASSLLSGRVGEQYF.

The V and J genes are TRBV2 and TRBJ2-3, with 9 positions matching TRBD2. The CDR3 covers 15 residues. CDR1 SNHLY and CDR2 FYNNEI come from the germline V gene. V lost 8 bases, J lost 3 bases, and 9 bases stayed unmatched. CDR3 nucleotide sequence: TGTGCCAGCGCCGTAGCGGGAGTCAGAACAGATACGCAGTATTTT. It specifies CASAVAGVRTDTQYF.

V usage is TRBV11-3 and J usage is TRBJ2-1, with D uncertain. This CDR3 has 13 residues. V lost 0 bases and J lost 10, with 10 bases in between. The germline CDR1 and CDR2 sequences are SGHNT and YENEEA. CDR3 protein: CASSLDLGGEQFF. The CDR3 nucleotides are TGTGCCAGCAGCTTAGATCTAGGTGGGGAGCAGTTCTTC.

The gene calls are TRBV13 and TRBJ1-1, with 11 bases matching TRBD1. Trimming cost V 6 bases and J 5 bases; bases outside gene matches: 8. This CDR3 spans 15 amino acids. The germline CDR1 and CDR2 sequences are PRHDT and FYEKMQ (reference sequence). The CDR3 region has the DNA TGTGCCAGCAGGTCTGGACAGGGGGCTAGAACTGAAGCTTTCTTT. As protein: CASRSGQGARTEAFF.

The chain links TRBV28 to TRBJ1-4; 7 nucleotides align to TRBD1. The length of the CDR3 is 16 residues. Germline assignment: CDR1 MDHEN and CDR2 SYDVKM. V was clipped by 4 bases and J by 4 bases; unmatched bases: 9. Written as DNA, the CDR3 is TGTGCCAGCAGTTACGCACGGACAGGAGGTAATGAAAAACTGTTTTTT. Amino acid sequence: CASSYARTGGNEKLFF.

This chain uses TRBV11-3 with TRBJ2-1; 7 bases line up with TRBD2. With V trimmed by 5 bases and J by 10 bases, 14 bases remained unmatched. Germline CDR1 SGHNT, CDR2 YENEEA. The CDR3 length is 15 residues. The CDR3 bases are TGTGCCAGCAGCCCGCTGGGACTACCCGAAGCGGAGCAGTTCTTC. It specifies CASSPLGLPEAEQFF.

This clone was seen just once. The J gene is TRBJ2-3, the V gene TRBV6-4; D unresolved. The CDR3 spans 13 residues. Germline-derived CDR1 and CDR2 are MRHNA and SNTAGT. V was trimmed by 3 bases and J by 6 bases, leaving 10 bases between them. The CDR3 sequence is CASSDEERDTQYF. CDR3 coding DNA: TGTGCCAGCAGTGATGAGGAGAGGGATACGCAGTATTTT.

This clone was observed once. This chain connects TRBV5-6 to TRBJ2-1; no clear D gene. CDR3 size: 13 residues. Germline values: CDR1 SGHDT, CDR2 YYEEEE. The V end lost 4 bases, the J end lost 4 bases, and 9 bases lay between the germline ends. CDR3 residues: CASSLFLYNEQFF. CDR3 nucleotides: TGTGCCAGCAGCCTGTTCTTGTACAATGAGCAGTTCTTC.

This chain joins TRBV28 and TRBJ1-2, with TRBD1 matching over 7 bases. Unmatched junction bases numbered 16, after V lost 2 bases and J lost 7 bases. Germline values: CDR1 MDHEN, CDR2 SYDVKM. This CDR3 spans 17 amino acids. The CDR3 region is CASSLAQPTGIKGGYTF. The CDR3 bases are TGTGCCAGCAGTTTAGCGCAGCCGACAGGGATCAAGGGTGGCTACACCTTC.

This clone has only one observation. This chain uses TRBV30 with TRBJ2-1, with 8 bases lining up with TRBD2. In germline, CDR1 is GTSNPN, CDR2 SVGIG (reference sequence). The CDR3 spans 15 residues. V was clipped by 4 bases and J by 8 bases; unmatched bases: 13. The CDR3 DNA reads as TGTGCCTGGAATCAGCGGGAGTACTCCCCGGATGAGCAGTTCTTC. It yields the protein CAWNQREYSPDEQFF.

The chain links TRBV7-3 to TRBJ1-6; TRBD1 matches at 7 bases. The CDR3 extends over 14 amino acids. After removal of 4 bases from V and 10 bases from J, the junction contained 7 bases not matched to a gene. Per the germline V gene, CDR1 is SGHTA and CDR2 is FQGTGA. The CDR3 nucleotides read TGTGCCAGCAGCTCGACAGGGAAGAACTCACCCCTCCACTTT. This sequence encodes CASSSTGKNSPLHF.

This clone was observed once. The chain is built from TRBV11-2 and TRBJ1-1; D is uncertain. V dropped 5 bases and J dropped 10 bases, with 11 bases sitting between them. The CDR3 spans 11 residues. CDR1 is SGHAT, CDR2 FQNNGV, per germline. CDR3 amino acids: CASSQDRGAFF. The CDR3 bases are TGTGCCAGCAGCCAGGACCGGGGAGCTTTCTTT.

The chain uses TRBV7-6 and TRBJ2-7, with unresolved D. CDR3 length: 15 amino acids. V was pared by 1 base and J by 3 bases, with 13 bases between. In germline, CDR1 is SGHVS, CDR2 FNYEAQ. CDR3 sequence (DNA): TGTGCCAGCAGCTTAGGTCCCGGTGTCGACTACGAGCAGTACTTC. Translation gives CASSLGPGVDYEQYF.

This clone was seen a single time. The chain joins TRBV24-1 to TRBJ2-1; 9 bases align to TRBD2. CDR1 KGHDR and CDR2 SFDVKD come from the germline V gene. V lost 4 bases and J lost 12; bases outside the gene matches: 15. The CDR3 extends over 16 amino acids. The CDR3, as DNA: TGTGCCACCAGTGACGAAGGACTAGCGCTAGAGGGTCGGCAGTTCTTC. As protein: CATSDEGLALEGRQFF.

The rearrangement uses TRBV19 and TRBJ1-1; no clear D gene. The V gene's germline CDR1 is LNHDA and CDR2 SQIVND (reference sequence). The CDR3 runs 14 residues. V lost 1 base and J 0 bases, leaving 6 bases between the germline ends. DNA of the CDR3: TGTGCCAGTAGTATAGGGGAGGTGAACACTGAAGCTTTCTTT. This gives the protein CASSIGEVNTEAFF.

The chain joins TRBV6-4 to TRBJ2-2; possible D gene TRBD1, 6 bases. The germline gives CDR1 MRHNA, CDR2 SNTAGT. V shed 2 bases and J shed 4 bases, with 8 bases lying between them. The CDR3 runs to 14 residues. This CDR3 is CASSDQGSTGELFF. The CDR3 region has the DNA TGTGCCAGCAGTGACCAGGGGAGCACCGGGGAGCTGTTTTTT.

The gene calls are TRBV28 and TRBJ2-7; 7 bases agree with TRBD2. V shed 8 bases and J 0 bases; nucleotides not matched to a gene: 1. The CDR3 spans 12 residues. CDR1 is MDHEN and CDR2 is SYDVKM in the germline V gene. CDR3 loop: CASGTTSYEQYF. CDR3 nucleotide sequence: TGTGCCAGCGGGACTACCTCCTACGAGCAGTACTTC.

This sequence joins TRBV6-6 and TRBJ2-1; possibly TRBD2 for D (5 bases). The CDR3 is 14 residues long. Germline assignment: CDR1 MNHNY and CDR2 SVGAGI (reference sequence). The V end lost 0 bases, the J end lost 9 bases, and 12 bases lay between the germline ends. CDR3 DNA: TGTGCCAGCAGTTACTCTCAATTGGGGAGTGAGCAGTTCTTC. The encoded protein is CASSYSQLGSEQFF.

This sequence joins TRBV4-1 and TRBJ1-1; 7 nucleotides agree with TRBD1. V shed 4 bases and J 2 bases; nucleotides not matched to a gene: 7. The CDR3 spans 15 residues. Germline V lookup: CDR1 MGHRA, CDR2 YSYEKL. In nucleotides, the CDR3 is TGCGCCAGCAGCCCCCTCGGAGGGGGCAACACTGAAGCTTTCTTT. This encodes CASSPLGGGNTEAFF.

This clone showed up just once. This rearrangement joins TRBV24-1 to TRBJ2-1; 7 bases agree with TRBD1. The CDR3 consists of 16 residues. With 3 bases clipped from V and 7 bases from J, the junction kept 11 bases outside the gene matches. Germline V gene lookup returns CDR1 KGHDR and CDR2 SFDVKD. The CDR3 loop is CATSDPGRGFRNEQFF. The CDR3 nucleotides read TGTGCCACCAGTGATCCTGGCAGGGGGTTCAGGAATGAGCAGTTCTTC.

V usage is TRBV28 and J usage is TRBJ1-2, with unresolved D. Germline CDR1 and CDR2: MDHEN and SYDVKM. V was shortened by 5 bases and J by 3 bases, with 13 bases between the two germline ends. CDR3 length: 14 residues. This chain's CDR3 is CASSTGGEDYGYTF. The CDR3, as DNA: TGTGCCAGCAGTACCGGCGGGGAAGACTATGGCTACACCTTC.

The V and J genes are TRBV6-5 and TRBJ2-5; 8 positions agree with TRBD1. J lost 4 bases, V lost 4 bases, and 5 bases had no gene match. The CDR3 extends over 14 amino acids. Germline assignment: CDR1 MNHEY and CDR2 SVGAGI. For the CDR3, the DNA is TGTGCCAGCAGTTCGGCAGGGACAGGAGAGACCCAGTACTTC. This sequence encodes CASSSAGTGETQYF.

The rearrangement uses TRBV5-1 and TRBJ2-7; 15 bases match TRBD2. The J segment lost 6 bases and the V segment lost 5 bases, leaving 15 bases of the junction unmatched. From germline, CDR1 is SGHRS and CDR2 YFSETQ. CDR3 length: 18 amino acids. CDR3 loop: CASRDPGLAGGTPGEQYF. CDR3 nucleotide sequence: TGCGCCAGCAGGGACCCGGGACTAGCGGGAGGAACCCCTGGCGAGCAGTACTTC.

The genes are TRBV9 and TRBJ2-1; tentatively, D is TRBD2 (6 bases). The V gene lost 0 bases and the J gene lost 9 bases, with 16 bases spanning the gap. In germline, CDR1 is SGDLS, CDR2 YYNGEE. This CDR3 comprises 15 residues. The CDR3 DNA sequence: TGTGCCAGCAGCGTAGCTAGCGTTGGGCACAGTGAGCAGTTCTTC. It is translated as CASSVASVGHSEQFF.

The chain recombines TRBV13 with TRBJ1-3, with a weak D call TRBD1 (6 bases). In germline, CDR1 is PRHDT, CDR2 FYEKMQ (reference sequence). The CDR3 has 15 amino acids. The V and J ends lost 7 bases and 4 bases respectively, with 17 bases between them. CDR3 loop: CASTEGQGLGNTIYF. The DNA for the CDR3 is TGTGCCAGCACCGAAGGGCAGGGGCTAGGAAACACCATATATTTT.

The chain links TRBV6-5 to TRBJ1-2; D perhaps matches TRBD1 (6 bases). V was pared by 11 bases and J by 8 bases, with 21 bases between. The CDR3 spans 13 residues. From germline, CDR1 is MNHEY and CDR2 SVGAGI. The CDR3 bases are TGTGCCGTAGGACAGAGGGGCATTTCAGGCTACACCTTC. This codes for CAVGQRGISGYTF.

The chain is built from TRBV5-1 and TRBJ2-5; D not certain. Trimming removed 0 bases at V and 4 bases at J, with 4 bases between. Germline CDR1 reads SGHRS; CDR2 reads YFSETQ. The CDR3 runs to 12 residues. The CDR3 DNA sequence: TGCGCCAGCAGCTTGGCCCGAGAGACCCAGTACTTC. Translated, it gives CASSLARETQYF.